This T cell receptor beta chain was captured by sequencing in a study of T cell repertoires in cytomegalovirus infection. Regarding the study as a whole: It was HLA-C-restricted CMV-specific TCR beta clonotypes that dominated the response ex vivo.

Germline loops: CDR1 MNHEY, CDR2 SMNVEV (reference sequence). The CDR3 spans 16 residues. V trimming: 4 bases; J trimming: 4 bases; junction bases outside the gene matches: 8. One entry per CDR3 protein, called by TCRdb with MiXCR from the reads. The sample includes about 770,000 distinct CDR3 sequences, 25% to 35% seen only once; the top ten take roughly 14%. As concerns this clonotype: Its antigen is currently unknown.

The sequence derives from a human donor in good health (CMV status not recorded). Some clones in this sample may be carry-over from other donors' samples. The genes are TRBV27 and TRBJ2-1, with 9 nucleotides matching TRBD2. Sequenced material: cultured CD8+ T cells from PBMCs, taken from culture after CMV antigen stimulation. In DNA, the CDR3 is TGTGCCAGCAGTTCCTTTACTAGCGGGCCTTACAATGAGCAGTTCTTC. Residues: CASSSFTSGPYNEQFF.